This passage covers 6 T cell receptor beta chains from one sample sequenced in a study of T cells after posttransplantation cyclophosphamide. Produced via immunoSEQ multiplex PCR; TCRdb's table is partial and in-frame only. The repertoire holds about 47,000 clones, with 92% as singletons. The sequenced material came from PBMCs. These receptors originate from a woman aged 45-65 years in good health and a related stem cell transplant donor.

The chain joins TRBV12-5 to TRBJ1-1; possibly TRBD1 for D (6 bases). The V gene's germline CDR1 is LGHNT and CDR2 FRNRAP. The CDR3 is 15 residues long. V lost 0 bases and J 2 bases, leaving 10 bases between the germline ends. CDR3 protein: CASGLVLGANTEAFF. CDR3 coding DNA: TGTGCTAGTGGTTTGGTGTTGGGGGCCAACACTGAAGCTTTCTTT.

The J gene is TRBJ1-1, the V gene TRBV2, with 10 bases aligning to TRBD1. This CDR3 spans 14 amino acids. Germline V gene sequence: CDR1 SNHLY, CDR2 FYNNEI. V lost 8 bases, J lost 4 bases, and 7 bases stayed unmatched. CDR3 DNA: TGTGCCAGCGGGAGGGGACAGGGGTTCACTGAAGCTTTCTTT. Translated: CASGRGQGFTEAFF.

The chain recombines TRBV19 with TRBJ1-2, with 10 positions matching TRBD1. After removal of 4 bases from V and 4 bases from J, the junction contained 9 bases not matched to a gene. The CDR3 is made up of 16 amino acids. Germline CDR1 LNHDA, CDR2 SQIVND (reference sequence). For the CDR3, the DNA is TGTGCCAGTAGTAAATTCGGACAGGGGGTAATCTATGGCTACACCTTC. Translated: CASSKFGQGVIYGYTF.

This chain joins TRBV7-2 and TRBJ2-1; D possibly corresponds to TRBD1 (5 bases). CDR1 SGHTA and CDR2 FQGNSA come from the germline V gene. The CDR3 is 15 residues long. V gave up 5 bases and J gave up 6 bases, with 17 bases separating them. The CDR3 nucleotides read TGTGCCAGCAGCCGAAGATACGACAGCCGCAATGAGCAGTTCTTC. Translated: CASSRRYDSRNEQFF.

This sequence joins TRBV25-1 and TRBJ2-5, with 8 bases identical to TRBD1. The last part of the DNA fits TRBJ2-7 better; the J call may be wrong. CDR3 length: 14 amino acids. The germline gives CDR1 MGHDK, CDR2 SYGVNS. The CDR3 reads CASSDLTGGYEQYF. Here the CDR3 DNA reads TGTGCCAGCAGTGACCTCACAGGGGGCTACGAGCAGTACTTC.

V is TRBV2 and J is TRBJ1-1; 7 positions agree with TRBD1. Trimming at V came to 6 bases and at J to 10 bases, leaving 11 bases not matched to a gene. The germline CDR1 and CDR2 sequences are SNHLY and FYNNEI. The CDR3 consists of 13 residues. CDR3 nucleotides: TGTGCCAGCAGACGGGACAGCCAGGGGGGAGCTTTCTTT. It specifies CASRRDSQGGAFF.